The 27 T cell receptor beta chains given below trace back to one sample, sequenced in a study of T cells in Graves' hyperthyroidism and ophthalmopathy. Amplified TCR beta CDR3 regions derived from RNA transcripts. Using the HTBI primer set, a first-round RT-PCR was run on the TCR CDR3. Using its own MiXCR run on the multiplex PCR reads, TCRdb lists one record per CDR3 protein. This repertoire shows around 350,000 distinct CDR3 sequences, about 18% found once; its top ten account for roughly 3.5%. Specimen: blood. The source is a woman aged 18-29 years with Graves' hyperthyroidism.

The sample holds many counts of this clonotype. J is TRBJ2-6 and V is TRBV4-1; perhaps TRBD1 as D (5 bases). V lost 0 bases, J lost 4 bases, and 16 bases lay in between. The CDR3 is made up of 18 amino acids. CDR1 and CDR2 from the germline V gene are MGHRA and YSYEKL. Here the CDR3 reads CASSQDPAGLTGANVLTF. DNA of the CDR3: TGCGCCAGCAGCCAAGATCCGGCAGGGCTGACCGGGGCCAACGTCCTGACTTTC.

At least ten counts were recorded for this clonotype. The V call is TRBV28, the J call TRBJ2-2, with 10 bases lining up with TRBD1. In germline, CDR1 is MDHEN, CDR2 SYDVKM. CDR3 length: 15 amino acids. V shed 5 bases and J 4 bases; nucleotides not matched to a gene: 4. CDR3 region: CASSHGQGVTGELFF. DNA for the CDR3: TGTGCCAGCAGTCACGGACAGGGGGTCACCGGGGAGCTGTTTTTT.

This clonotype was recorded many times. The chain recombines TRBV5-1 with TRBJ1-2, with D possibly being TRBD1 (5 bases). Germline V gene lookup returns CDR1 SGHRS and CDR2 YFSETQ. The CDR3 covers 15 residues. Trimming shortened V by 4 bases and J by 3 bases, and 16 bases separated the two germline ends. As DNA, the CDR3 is TGCGCCAGCAGCGTGGAAGGTACAGGATACTATGGCTACACCTTC. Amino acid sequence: CASSVEGTGYYGYTF.

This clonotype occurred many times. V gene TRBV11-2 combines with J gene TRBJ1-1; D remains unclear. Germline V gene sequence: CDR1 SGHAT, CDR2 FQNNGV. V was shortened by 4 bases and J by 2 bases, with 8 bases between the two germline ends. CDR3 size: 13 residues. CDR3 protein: CASSSIINTEAFF. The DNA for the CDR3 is TGTGCCAGCAGCTCCATTATTAACACTGAAGCTTTCTTT.

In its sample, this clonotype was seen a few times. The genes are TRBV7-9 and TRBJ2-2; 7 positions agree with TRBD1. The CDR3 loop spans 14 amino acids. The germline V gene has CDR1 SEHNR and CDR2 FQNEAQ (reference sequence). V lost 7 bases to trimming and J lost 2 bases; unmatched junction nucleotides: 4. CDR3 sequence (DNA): TGTGCCAGCAACGTAGGGGGCAACACCGGGGAGCTGTTTTTT. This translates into CASNVGGNTGELFF.

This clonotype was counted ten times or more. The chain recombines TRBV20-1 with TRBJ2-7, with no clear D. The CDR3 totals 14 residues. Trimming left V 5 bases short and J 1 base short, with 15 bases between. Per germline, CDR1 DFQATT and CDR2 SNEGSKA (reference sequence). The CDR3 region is CSASRPGRSYEQYF. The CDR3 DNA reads TGCAGTGCTTCCCGGCCAGGCCGGTCCTACGAGCAGTACTTC.

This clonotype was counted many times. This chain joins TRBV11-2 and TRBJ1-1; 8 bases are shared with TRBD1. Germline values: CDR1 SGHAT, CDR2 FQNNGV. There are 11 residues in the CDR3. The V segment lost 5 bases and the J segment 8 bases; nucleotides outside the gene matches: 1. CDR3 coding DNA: TGTGCCAGCAGCAGACAGGGGGAAGCTTTCTTT. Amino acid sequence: CASSRQGEAFF.

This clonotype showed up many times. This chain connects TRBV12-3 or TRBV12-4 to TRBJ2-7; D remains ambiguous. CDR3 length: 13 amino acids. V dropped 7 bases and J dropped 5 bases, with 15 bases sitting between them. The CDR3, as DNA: TGTGCCAGCACCCCTTTGCCGTCCCACGAGCAGTACTTC. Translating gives CASTPLPSHEQYF.

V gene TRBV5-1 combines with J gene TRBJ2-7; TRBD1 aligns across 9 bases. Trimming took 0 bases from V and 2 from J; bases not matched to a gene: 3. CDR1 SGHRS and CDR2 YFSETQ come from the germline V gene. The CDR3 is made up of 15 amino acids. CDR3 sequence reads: CASSLGGTGTYEQYF. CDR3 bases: TGCGCCAGCAGCTTGGGGGGGACAGGGACCTACGAGCAGTACTTC.

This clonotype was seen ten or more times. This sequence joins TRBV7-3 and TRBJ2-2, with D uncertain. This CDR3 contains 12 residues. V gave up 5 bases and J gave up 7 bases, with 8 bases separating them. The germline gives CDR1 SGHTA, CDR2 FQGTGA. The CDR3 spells CASSRESGELFF. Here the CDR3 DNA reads TGTGCCAGCAGCCGAGAGAGCGGGGAGCTGTTTTTT. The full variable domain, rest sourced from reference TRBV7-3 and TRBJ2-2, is GAGVSQTPSNKVTEKGKYVELRCDPISGHTALYWYRQSLGQGPEFLIYFQGTGAADDSGLPNDRFFAVRPEGSVSTLKIQRTERGDSAVYLCASSRESGELFFGEGSRLTVL.

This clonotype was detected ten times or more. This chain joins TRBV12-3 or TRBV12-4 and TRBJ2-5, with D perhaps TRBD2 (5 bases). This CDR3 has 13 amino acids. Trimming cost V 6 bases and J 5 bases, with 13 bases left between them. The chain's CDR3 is CASRSTTGETQYF. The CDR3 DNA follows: TGTGCCAGCAGATCGACGACGGGGGAGACCCAGTACTTC.

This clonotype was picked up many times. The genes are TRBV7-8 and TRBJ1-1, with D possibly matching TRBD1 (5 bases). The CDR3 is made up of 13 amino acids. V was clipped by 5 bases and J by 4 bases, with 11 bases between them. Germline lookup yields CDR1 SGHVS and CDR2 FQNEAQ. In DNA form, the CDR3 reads TGTGCCAGCAGCCAGCGGACATCCACTGAAGCTTTCTTT. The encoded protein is CASSQRTSTEAFF. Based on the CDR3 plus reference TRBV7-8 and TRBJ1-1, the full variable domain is GAGVSQSPRYKVAKRGQDVALRCDPISGHVSLFWYQQALGQGPEFLTYFQNEAQLDKSGLPSDRFFAERPEGSVSTLKIQRTQQEDSAVYLCASSQRTSTEAFFGQGTRLTVV.

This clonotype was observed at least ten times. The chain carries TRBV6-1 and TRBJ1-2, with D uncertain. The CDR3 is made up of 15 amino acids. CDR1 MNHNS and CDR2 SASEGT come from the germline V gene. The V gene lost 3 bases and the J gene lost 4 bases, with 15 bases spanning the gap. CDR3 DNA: TGTGCCAGCAGTGATGCGGGTTTATCCTCCTATGGCTACACCTTC. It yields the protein CASSDAGLSSYGYTF.

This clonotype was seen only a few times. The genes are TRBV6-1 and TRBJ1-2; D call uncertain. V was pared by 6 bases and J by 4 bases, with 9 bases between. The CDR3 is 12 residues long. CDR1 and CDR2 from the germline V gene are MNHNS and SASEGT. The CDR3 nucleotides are TGTGCCAGCAGAGTGGGTGTCTATGGCTACACCTTC. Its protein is CASRVGVYGYTF.

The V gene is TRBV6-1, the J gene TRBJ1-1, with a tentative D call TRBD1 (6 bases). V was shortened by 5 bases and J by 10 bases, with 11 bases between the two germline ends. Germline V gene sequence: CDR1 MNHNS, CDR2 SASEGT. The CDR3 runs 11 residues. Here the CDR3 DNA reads TGTGCCAGCAGTACCGGGGGGGCAGCTTTCTTT. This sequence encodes CASSTGGAAFF.

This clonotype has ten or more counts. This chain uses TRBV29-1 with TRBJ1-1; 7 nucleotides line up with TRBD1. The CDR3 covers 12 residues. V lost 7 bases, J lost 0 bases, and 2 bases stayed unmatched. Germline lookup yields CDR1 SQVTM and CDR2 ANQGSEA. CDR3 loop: CSGDRLNTEAFF. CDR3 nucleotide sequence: TGCAGCGGGGACAGACTGAACACTGAAGCTTTCTTT.

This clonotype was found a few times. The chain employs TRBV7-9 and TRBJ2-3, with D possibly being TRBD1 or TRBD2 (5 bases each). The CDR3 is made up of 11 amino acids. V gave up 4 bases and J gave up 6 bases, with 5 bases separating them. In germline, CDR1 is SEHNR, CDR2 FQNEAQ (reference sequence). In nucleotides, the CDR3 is TGTGCCAGCAGCTGGGGGGATACGCAGTATTTT. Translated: CASSWGDTQYF. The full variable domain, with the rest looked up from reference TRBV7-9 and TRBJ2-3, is DTGVSQNPRHKITKRGQNVTFRCDPISEHNRLYWYRQTLGQGPEFLTYFQNEAQLEKSRLLSDRFSAERPKGSFSTLEIQRTEQGDSAMYLCASSWGDTQYFGPGTRLTVL.

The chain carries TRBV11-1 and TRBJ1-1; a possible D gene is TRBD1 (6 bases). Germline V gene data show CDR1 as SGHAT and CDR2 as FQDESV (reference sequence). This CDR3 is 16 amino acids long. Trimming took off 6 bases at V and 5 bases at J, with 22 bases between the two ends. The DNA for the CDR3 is TGTGCCAGCAGAAAAGGTGGGGGGGCAATTTTGACTGAAGCTTTCTTT. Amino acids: CASRKGGGAILTEAFF.

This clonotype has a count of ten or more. CDR3 coding DNA: TGTGCCAGCAGTTACTCGGCAGCCTCTAACTATGGCTACACCTTC. Amino acid sequence: CASSYSAASNYGYTF. This chain joins TRBV6-5 and TRBJ1-2; D uncertain. Trimming cost V 0 bases and J 0 bases, with 8 bases left between them. CDR1 MNHEY and CDR2 SVGAGI come from the germline V gene. The length of the CDR3 is 15 residues.

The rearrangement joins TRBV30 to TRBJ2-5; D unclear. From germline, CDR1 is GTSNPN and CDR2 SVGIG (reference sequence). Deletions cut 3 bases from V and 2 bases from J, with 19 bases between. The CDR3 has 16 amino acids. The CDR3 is CAWREPSGESQETQYF. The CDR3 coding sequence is TGTGCCTGGAGGGAACCCTCGGGTGAGAGTCAAGAGACCCAGTACTTC.

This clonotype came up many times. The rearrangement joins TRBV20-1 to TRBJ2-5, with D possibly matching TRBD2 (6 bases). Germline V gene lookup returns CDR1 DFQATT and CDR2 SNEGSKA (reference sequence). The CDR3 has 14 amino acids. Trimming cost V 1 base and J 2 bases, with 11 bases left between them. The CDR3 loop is CSARAGDRQETQYF. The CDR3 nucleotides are TGCAGTGCTAGAGCGGGGGACCGACAAGAGACCCAGTACTTC.

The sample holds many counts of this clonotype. The CDR3 coding sequence is TGTGCCAGCAGCTCACTACTTGGGGGAGCGAACACTGAAGCTTTCTTT. Its translation: CASSSLLGGANTEAFF. The chain is built from TRBV11-1 and TRBJ1-1, with TRBD1 as a possible D gene (5 bases). The germline gives CDR1 SGHAT, CDR2 FQDESV (reference sequence). Trimming left V 4 bases short and J 1 base short, with 16 bases between. This CDR3 spans 16 amino acids.

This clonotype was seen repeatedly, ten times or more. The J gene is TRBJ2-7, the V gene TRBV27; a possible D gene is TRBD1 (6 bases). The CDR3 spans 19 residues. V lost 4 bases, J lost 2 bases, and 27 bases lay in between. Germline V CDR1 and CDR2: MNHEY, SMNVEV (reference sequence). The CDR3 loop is CASSSLILRIAGDPYEQYF. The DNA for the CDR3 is TGTGCCAGCAGTTCCCTTATCTTAAGGATCGCAGGGGACCCCTACGAGCAGTACTTC.

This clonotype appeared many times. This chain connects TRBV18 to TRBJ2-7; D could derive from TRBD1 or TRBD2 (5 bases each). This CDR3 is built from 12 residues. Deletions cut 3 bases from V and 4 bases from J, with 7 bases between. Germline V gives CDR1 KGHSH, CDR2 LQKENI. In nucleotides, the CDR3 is TGTGCCAGCTCACCCAGGGAGTACGAGCAGTACTTC. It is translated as CASSPREYEQYF.

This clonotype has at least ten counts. The CDR3 nucleotides are TGCAGTGCTAAGAGGGGGGGCGGAAACACTGAAGCTTTCTTT. Its protein product is CSAKRGGGNTEAFF. V and J are TRBV20-1 and TRBJ1-1, with TRBD1 as a possible D gene (6 bases). Deletions cut 4 bases from V and 2 bases from J, with 14 bases between. The CDR3 covers 14 residues. Germline-derived CDR1 and CDR2 are DFQATT and SNEGSKA (reference sequence).

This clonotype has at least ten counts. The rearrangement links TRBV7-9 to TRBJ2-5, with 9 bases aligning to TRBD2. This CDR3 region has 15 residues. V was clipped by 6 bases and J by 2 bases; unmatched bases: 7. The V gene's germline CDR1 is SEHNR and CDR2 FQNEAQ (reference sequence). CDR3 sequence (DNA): TGTGCCAGCAGGATAGTGACTAGCGGACAAGAGACCCAGTACTTC. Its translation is CASRIVTSGQETQYF.

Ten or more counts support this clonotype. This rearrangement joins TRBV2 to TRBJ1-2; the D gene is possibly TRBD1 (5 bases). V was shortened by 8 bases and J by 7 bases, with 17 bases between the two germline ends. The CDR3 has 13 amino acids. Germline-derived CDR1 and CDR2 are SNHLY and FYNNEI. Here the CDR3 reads CASQGLWASGYTF. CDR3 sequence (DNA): TGTGCCAGCCAGGGCCTGTGGGCCAGTGGCTACACCTTC.